These T cell receptor beta chains were read from a single sample in a study of T cells in narcolepsy. Sequencing was performed with immunoSEQ multiplex PCR; in TCRdb, only in-frame clones are kept and a portion is missing. The sample yields about 27,000 clones, 79% seen once. The source material was memory (CD45RA-) CD4+ T cells from blood. The receptors here all came from a human donor in good health. Both conserved end residues are part of each CDR3. Fields, in order: D gene, clone size, J gene, V gene, CDR3 DNA, CDR3 protein. The D gene is left open where the match is weak. Where a row states a size, it is once, few, many or the class of an expanded clone; other rows omit it.

D: TRBD1
size: .
J: TRBJ2-3
V: TRBV5-1
DNA: TGCGCCAGCAGCGACAGCATAACGACAGGGTGGGGGAACACAGATACGCAGTATTTT
CDR3: CASSDSITTGWGNTDTQYF

D: .
size: once
J: TRBJ2-7
V: TRBV6-5
DNA: TGTGCCAGCAGCACAGGCTACGAGCAGTACTTC
CDR3: CASSTGYEQYF

D: .
size: .
J: TRBJ1-2
V: TRBV6-5
DNA: TGTGCCAGCAGTTACGGCCAGGGAGGCTACACCTTC
CDR3: CASSYGQGGYTF

D: TRBD2
size: .
J: TRBJ2-1
V: TRBV9
DNA: TGTGCCAGCAGCGTAACGCCTAGCGGGAAGAGGTACAATGAGCAGTTCTTC
CDR3: CASSVTPSGKRYNEQFF

D: .
size: .
J: TRBJ1-2
V: TRBV4-1
DNA: TGCGCCAGCAGCCAAGATTGGGGGGGCGCGGGGGTTAACTATGGCTACACCTTC
CDR3: CASSQDWGGAGVNYGYTF

D: .
size: .
J: TRBJ2-7
V: TRBV6-5
DNA: TGTGCCAGCAGTGAAGGAGGGACGGGGTACGAGCAGTACTTC
CDR3: CASSEGGTGYEQYF

D: .
size: .
J: TRBJ2-6
V: TRBV11-2
DNA: TGTGCCAGCAGCTTAGCTCGCAGGGCCTCTGGGGCCAACGTCCTGACTTTC
CDR3: CASSLARRASGANVLTF

D: .
size: .
J: TRBJ1-6
V: TRBV5-1
DNA: .
CDR3: CASSSSAGGRLDSPLHF

D: .
size: once
J: TRBJ2-5
V: TRBV28
DNA: TGTGCCAGCAATCGGCTGCCGGAGACCCAGTACTTC
CDR3: CASNRLPETQYF

D: .
size: few
J: TRBJ1-4
V: TRBV4-3
DNA: TGCGCCAGCAGCCGGGACACGGAATTGGGGGCATTTGCAAAACTGTTTTTT
CDR3: CASSRDTELGAFAKLFF

D: .
size: .
J: TRBJ1-2
V: TRBV5-6
DNA: TGTGCCAGCAGCTTGGGCCATGGTGATGGCTACACCTTC
CDR3: CASSLGHGDGYTF

D: TRBD2
size: .
J: TRBJ2-4
V: TRBV9
DNA: TGTGCCAGCAGCGTGGGGACTAGCGGGAGAAACATTCAGTACTTC
CDR3: CASSVGTSGRNIQYF

D: TRBD1
size: .
J: TRBJ2-1
V: TRBV28
DNA: TGTGCCACCCACGCACAGGGGACAGGCTACAATGAGCAGTTCTTC
CDR3: CATHAQGTGYNEQFF

D: .
size: .
J: TRBJ1-4
V: TRBV5-5
DNA: TGTGCCAGCAGCCCCGGGGCTAGGTACAGACTAGAAAAACTGTTTTTT
CDR3: CASSPGARYRLEKLFF

D: .
size: .
J: TRBJ1-1
V: TRBV18
DNA: TGTGCCAGCTCACCTCCGGGGGGGCACGACACTGAAGCTTTCTTT
CDR3: CASSPPGGHDTEAFF

D: TRBD1
size: .
J: TRBJ1-5
V: TRBV19
DNA: TGTGCCAGTAGAAGACAGGGCAGGGGCAATCAGCCCCAGCATTTT
CDR3: CASRRQGRGNQPQHF

D: TRBD2
size: .
J: TRBJ2-7
V: TRBV6-5
DNA: TGTGCCAGCAGTTACAAAATCCTAGCGGGGAGAAACGAGCAGTACTTC
CDR3: CASSYKILAGRNEQYF

D: TRBD1
size: .
J: TRBJ2-1
V: TRBV19
DNA: TGTGCCAGTAGTATAGGCTGGAACAGGGGGGACAATGAGCAGTTCTTC
CDR3: CASSIGWNRGDNEQFF

D: .
size: few
J: TRBJ2-4
V: TRBV7-2
DNA: TGTGCCAGCAGTGCCGGGCCCGGGGACATTCAGTACTTC
CDR3: CASSAGPGDIQYF

D: .
size: .
J: TRBJ2-3
V: TRBV28
DNA: TGTGCCAGCAGTTTAGGGGGGGCTAGCAGCGATACGCAGTATTTT
CDR3: CASSLGGASSDTQYF

D: TRBD1
size: .
J: TRBJ1-5
V: TRBV25-1
DNA: TGTGCCAGCAGAGGGGGCGCATCGGATCAGCCCCAGCATTTT
CDR3: CASRGGASDQPQHF

D: .
size: .
J: TRBJ2-3
V: TRBV11-2
DNA: TGTGCCAGCAGCTCGGGACACCAGTCTGCCCCAGATACGCAGTATTTT
CDR3: CASSSGHQSAPDTQYF

D: .
size: .
J: TRBJ2-2
V: TRBV29-1
DNA: TGCAGCGCCAGGGACGCCGGGGAGCTGTTTTTT
CDR3: CSARDAGELFF

D: TRBD1
size: once
J: TRBJ1-2
V: TRBV7-3
DNA: TGTGCCAGCAGCTTAGTGGGGACAGGGGGCGGCTATGGCTACACCTTC
CDR3: CASSLVGTGGGYGYTF

D: .
size: .
J: TRBJ1-1
V: TRBV7-9
DNA: TGTGCCAGCAGCTTAGGCTCACGCAGGGACTTGAACACTGAAGCTTTCTTT
CDR3: CASSLGSRRDLNTEAFF

D: .
size: .
J: TRBJ2-7
V: TRBV4-3
DNA: TGCGCCAGCAGCCAAGCCTACCTAGGGATCGAAGGCGAGCAGTACTTC
CDR3: CASSQAYLGIEGEQYF

D: .
size: .
J: TRBJ2-1
V: TRBV9
DNA: TGTGCCAGCAGCGCCCTTAAGGGAAATCTCAACAATGAGCAGTTCTTC
CDR3: CASSALKGNLNNEQFF